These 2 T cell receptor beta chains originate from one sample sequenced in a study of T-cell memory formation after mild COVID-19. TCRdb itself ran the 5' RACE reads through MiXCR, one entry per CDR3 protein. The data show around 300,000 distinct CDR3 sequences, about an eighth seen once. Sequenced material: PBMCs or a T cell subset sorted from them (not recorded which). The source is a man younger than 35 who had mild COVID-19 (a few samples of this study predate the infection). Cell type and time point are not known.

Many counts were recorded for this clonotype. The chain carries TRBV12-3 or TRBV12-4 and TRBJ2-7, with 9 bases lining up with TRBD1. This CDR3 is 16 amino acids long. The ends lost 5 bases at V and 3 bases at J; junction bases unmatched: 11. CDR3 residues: CASSPAGTGFLYEQYF. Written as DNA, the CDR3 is TGTGCCAGCAGTCCAGCCGGGACAGGGTTTCTCTACGAGCAGTACTTC.

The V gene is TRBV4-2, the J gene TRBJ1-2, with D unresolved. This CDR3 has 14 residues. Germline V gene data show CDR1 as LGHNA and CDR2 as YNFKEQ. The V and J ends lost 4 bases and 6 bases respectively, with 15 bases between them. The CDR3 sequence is CASSPSGDRNGYTF. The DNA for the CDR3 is TGTGCCAGCAGCCCCTCCGGGGATCGAAATGGCTACACCTTC.